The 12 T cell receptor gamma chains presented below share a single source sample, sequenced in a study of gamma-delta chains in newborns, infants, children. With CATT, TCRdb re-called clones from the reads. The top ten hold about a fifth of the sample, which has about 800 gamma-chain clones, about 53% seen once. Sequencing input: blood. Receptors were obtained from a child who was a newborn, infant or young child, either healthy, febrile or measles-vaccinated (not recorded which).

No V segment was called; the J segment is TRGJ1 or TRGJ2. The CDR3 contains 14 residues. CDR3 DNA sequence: TGTGCCACCTGGGAAGAAACCCTTTATTATAAGAAACTCTTT. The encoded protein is CATWEETLYYKKLF.

CDR3 protein: CALWVPGSYYKKLF. In DNA form, the CDR3 reads TGTGCCTTGTGGGTCCCAGGCTCATATTATAAGAAACTCTTT. The rearrangement joins TRGV9 to TRGJ1 or TRGJ2. The J gene comes from matching the DNA to germline here; TCRdb lacks it. Germline assignment: CDR1 GITISATS and CDR2 ISYDGTV (reference sequence). Trimming cost V 5 bases and J 4 bases; bases outside gene matches: 11. The CDR3 has 14 residues.

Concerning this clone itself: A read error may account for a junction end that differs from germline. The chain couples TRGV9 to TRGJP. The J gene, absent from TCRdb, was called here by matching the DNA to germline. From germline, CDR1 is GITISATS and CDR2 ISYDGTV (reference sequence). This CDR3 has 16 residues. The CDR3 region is CALWEVVESGKKIKVF. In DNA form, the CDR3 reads TGTGCCTTGTGGGAGGTTGTAGAGTCGGGCAAAAAAATCAAGGTATTT.

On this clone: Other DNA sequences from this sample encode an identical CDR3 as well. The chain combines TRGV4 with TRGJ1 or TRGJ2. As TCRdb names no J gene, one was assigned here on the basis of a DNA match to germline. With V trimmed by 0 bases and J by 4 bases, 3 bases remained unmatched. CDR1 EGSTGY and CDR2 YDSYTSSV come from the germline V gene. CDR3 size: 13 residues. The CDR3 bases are TGTGCCACCTGGGATGGGCCGTATTATAAGAAACTCTTT. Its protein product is CATWDGPYYKKLF.

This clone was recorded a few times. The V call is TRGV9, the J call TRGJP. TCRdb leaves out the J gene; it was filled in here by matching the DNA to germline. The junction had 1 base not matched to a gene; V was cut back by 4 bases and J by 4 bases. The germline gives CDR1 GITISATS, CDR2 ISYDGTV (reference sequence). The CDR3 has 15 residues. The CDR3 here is CALWDQELGKKIKVF. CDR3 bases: TGTGCCTTGTGGGATCAAGAGTTGGGCAAAAAAATCAAGGTATTT.

The CDR3 protein is CATWDRSNYYKKLF. CDR3 coding DNA: TGTGCCACCTGGGACCGATCGAATTATTATAAGAAACTCTTT. The chain links TRGV5 to TRGJ1 or TRGJ2. Here the J gene came from matching the DNA to germline, since TCRdb omits it. Germline lookup yields CDR1 VINAFY and CDR2 YDVSNSKD. The CDR3 covers 14 residues. The trim removed 3 bases at V and 0 bases at J, leaving 5 bases unmatched.

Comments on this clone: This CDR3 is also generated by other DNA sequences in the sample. CDR3 loop: CALWEVRQELGKKIKVF. In nucleotides, the CDR3 is TGTGCCTTGTGGGAGGTCAGACAAGAGTTGGGCAAAAAAATCAAGGTATTT. The chain has TRGV9 and TRGJP. TCRdb records no J gene; here it was assigned by comparing the DNA to germline. J was trimmed by 4 bases and V by 1 base; bases with no gene match: 4. The germline gives CDR1 GITISATS, CDR2 ISYDGTV (reference sequence). The CDR3 is made up of 17 amino acids.

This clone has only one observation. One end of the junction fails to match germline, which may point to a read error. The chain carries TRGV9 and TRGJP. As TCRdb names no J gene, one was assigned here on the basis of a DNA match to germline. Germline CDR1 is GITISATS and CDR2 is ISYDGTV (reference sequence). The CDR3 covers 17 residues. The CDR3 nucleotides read TGTGCCTTGTGGGAGGTGCAGGGAGAGGTGGGCAAAAAAATCAAGGTATTT. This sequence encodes CALWEVQGEVGKKIKVF.

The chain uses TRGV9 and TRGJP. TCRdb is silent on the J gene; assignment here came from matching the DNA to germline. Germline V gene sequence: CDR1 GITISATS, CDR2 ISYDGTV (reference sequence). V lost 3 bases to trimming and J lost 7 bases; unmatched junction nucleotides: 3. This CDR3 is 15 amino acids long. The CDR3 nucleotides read TGTGCCTTGTGGGAGTTCGAGTTGGGCAAAAAAATCAAGGTATTT. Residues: CALWEFELGKKIKVF.

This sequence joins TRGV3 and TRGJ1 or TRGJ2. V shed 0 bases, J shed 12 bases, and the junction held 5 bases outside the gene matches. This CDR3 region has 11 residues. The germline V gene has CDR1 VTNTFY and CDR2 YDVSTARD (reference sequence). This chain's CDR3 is CATWDRYGKLF. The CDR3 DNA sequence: TGTGCCACCTGGGACAGGTATGGGAAACTCTTT.

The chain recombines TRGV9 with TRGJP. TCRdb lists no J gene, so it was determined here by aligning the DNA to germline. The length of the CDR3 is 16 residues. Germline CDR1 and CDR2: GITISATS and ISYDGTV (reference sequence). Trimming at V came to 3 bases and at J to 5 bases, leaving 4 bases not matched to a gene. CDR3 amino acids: CALWEPEELGKKIKVF. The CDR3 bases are TGTGCCTTGTGGGAGCCGGAAGAGTTGGGCAAAAAAATCAAGGTATTT.

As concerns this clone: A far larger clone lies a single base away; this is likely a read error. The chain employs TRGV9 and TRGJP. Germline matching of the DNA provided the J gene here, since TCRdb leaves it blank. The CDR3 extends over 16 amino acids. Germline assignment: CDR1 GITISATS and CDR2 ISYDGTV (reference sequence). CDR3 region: CALWEVQELDKKIKVF. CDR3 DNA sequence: TGTGCCTTGTGGGAGGTGCAAGAGTTGGACAAAAAAATCAAGGTATTT.